This T cell receptor beta chain comes out of a study of Ad26.COV2.S vaccination and SARS-CoV-2 variants. Whole-study context: The authors gave Ad26.COV2.S intramuscularly, either once or twice 56 days apart.

The study, taken as a whole, reports: Measurement of non-spike TCR breadth gave similar results in vaccine and placebo recipients.

The V gene's germline CDR1 is LNHDA and CDR2 SQIVND (reference sequence). The CDR3 loop spans 15 amino acids. V shed 4 bases and J shed 0 bases, with 10 bases lying between them. On this clone: The antigen is not known. Other nucleotide sequences in the sample specify the same CDR3.

Noted treatment: some 19 received Ad26.COV2.S at low or high dose, single or two shots; 5 received placebo; per-sample allocation not given. Collection of samples fell on day 63 after the first vaccine or placebo injection. Sequencing used immunoSEQ multiplex PCR; TCRdb keeps in-frame clones, though not all of them. The sample lists around 420,000 clones, more than 75% occurring once. The V call is TRBV19, the J call TRBJ1-5; maybe TRBD1 (6 bases). Sample: peripheral blood, taken in a trial of Ad26.COV2.S vaccine versus placebo. This receptor was taken from a person between 18 and 59 years old who received the Ad26.COV2.S COVID-19 vaccine or a placebo. CDR3 protein: CASSTTGYSNQPQHF. CDR3 bases: TGTGCCAGTAGTACCACAGGGTATAGCAATCAGCCCCAGCATTTT.